This T cell receptor (beta chain) was documented in a study of response to subunit inactivated influenza vaccine. Trimming took 0 bases from V and 10 from J, leaving 16 bases between them. CDR3 length: 16 residues. Germline V gene data show CDR1 as ENHRY and CDR2 as SYGVKD. TCRdb re-analysed the RT-PCR reads in MiXCR, keeping a single row per CDR3 protein. The table lists hundreds of thousands of distinct CDR3 sequences, less than 30% of them singletons. Specimen: CD4+ T cells sorted from PBMCs, collected about 5 days after vaccination. The chain employs TRBV10-3 and TRBJ1-6, with D tentatively TRBD1 (6 bases). This TCR was recovered from a man aged 45 to 65 who received an inactivated influenza vaccine. The CDR3 sequence: CAISESWGGAESPLHF. CDR3 coding DNA: TGTGCCATCAGTGAGTCATGGGGGGGGGCCGAGTCACCCCTCCACTTT.